Listed below are T cell receptor beta chains from one sample, sequenced in a study of Graves' ophthalmopathy and Graves' hyperthyroidism. TCRdb processed the multiplex PCR reads anew with MiXCR; each CDR3 protein has one entry. The sample has about 340,000 distinct CDR3 sequences, roughly 16% seen once. The material sequenced was peripheral blood. These receptors originate from an adult man with Graves' ophthalmopathy. Each CDR3 is given with its conserved first and last residue. The D gene is left open where the match is weak. For some rows the clone size is stated as once, few or many, or as a class when expanded; others skip it.

d_call j_call v_call clone_size cdr3_length cdr3_nt cdr3_aa
NA TRBJ2-5 TRBV30 few 13 TGTGCCTGGAGTACAAGGCGACAAGAGACCCAGTACTTC CAWSTRRQETQYF
TRBD2 TRBJ2-7 TRBV5-1 many 16 TGCGCCAGCAGCCCAATAGCGGGGCAAAGCTCCTACGAGCAGTACTTC CASSPIAGQSSYEQYF
TRBD1 TRBJ1-6 TRBV6-5 many 18 TGTGCCAGCAGTTACGCCTTGGACAGGGGGTCTCGGGTCTCACCCCTCCACTTT CASSYALDRGSRVSPLHF
NA TRBJ1-3 TRBV6-5 many 17 TGTGCCAGCAGTTACTTCGGCGACGGGGGAGCGGGAAACACCATATATTTT CASSYFGDGGAGNTIYF
NA TRBJ2-7 TRBV28 many 13 TGTGCCAGCATTGGTAGCGACTCCTACGAGCAGTACTTC CASIGSDSYEQYF
TRBD1 TRBJ1-3 TRBV12-3/TRBV12-4 many 15 TGTGCCAGCAGGCGGGCAGGGGGCTCTGGAAACACCATATATTTT CASRRAGGSGNTIYF
NA TRBJ2-7 TRBV7-8 many 16 TGTGCCAGCAGCCAAAAGTCCCCAGGGAGCTCCTACGAGCAGTACTTC CASSQKSPGSSYEQYF
NA TRBJ2-5 TRBV20-1 many 14 TGCAGTGCCACCTCGGACCCTCGGGTAGAGACCCAGTACTTC CSATSDPRVETQYF
NA TRBJ1-1 TRBV30 many 13 TGTGCCTGGGGGCGGGGGGGGGATCAAGGAGCTTTCTTT CAWGRGGDQGAFF
TRBD2 TRBJ2-5 TRBV4-1 many 16 TGCGCCAGCAGCCAATTGCAGACTAGCGGGAAAGAGACCCAGTACTTC CASSQLQTSGKETQYF
TRBD2 TRBJ2-7 TRBV20-1 NA 15 TGCAGTGCTAGAGGGACTAGCGGAACTACCTACGAGCAGTACTTC CSARGTSGTTYEQYF
NA TRBJ2-7 TRBV27 many 13 TGTGCCAGCAGTTTGTATCTTTACTACGAGCAGTACTTC CASSLYLYYEQYF
TRBD2 TRBJ2-7 TRBV19 NA 15 TGTGTCAGTAGTCAAACTAGCGCGCACTCCTACGAGCAGTACTTC CVSSQTSAHSYEQYF
TRBD2 TRBJ2-5 TRBV6-5 medium-sized 16 TGTGCCAGCAGTTACTCCGCTAGCGGGATCCAAGAGACCCAGTACTTC CASSYSASGIQETQYF
NA TRBJ2-7 TRBV24-1 many 12 TGTGCCACCAGTGATTGGGGGACAGAGCAGTACTTC CATSDWGTEQYF
NA TRBJ2-5 TRBV28 many 18 TGTGCCAGCAGTACTGACCCCCGGGGACCGATCCACCAAGAGACCCAGTACTTC CASSTDPRGPIHQETQYF
NA TRBJ2-7 TRBV13 many 14 TGTGCCAGCAGCTCACTAGGACCGGGGGACGAGCAGTACTTC CASSSLGPGDEQYF
NA TRBJ2-2 TRBV30 NA 13 TGTGCCTGGAGAACCGTGGGAACCGGGGAGCTGTTTTTT CAWRTVGTGELFF
TRBD2 TRBJ2-7 TRBV28 NA 15 TGTGCCAGCAGGGGACTAGCGGGAGTCGGTTACGAGCAGTACTTC CASRGLAGVGYEQYF
TRBD1 TRBJ1-1 TRBV30 many 13 TGTGCCTGGAGTGTGGACAGGGTCACTGAAGCTTTCTTT CAWSVDRVTEAFF
TRBD1 TRBJ1-1 TRBV5-1 many 16 TGCGCCAGCAGCAGCGACAGGGGGCCGGAAAACACTGAAGCTTTCTTT CASSSDRGPENTEAFF
NA TRBJ2-7 TRBV18 many 13 TGTGCCAGCTCACCGGGTGAGGGAAGCGAGCAGTACTTC CASSPGEGSEQYF
TRBD1 TRBJ1-2 TRBV20-1 many 11 TGCAGTGCTACAGGGGGAAGCGGCTACACCTTC CSATGGSGYTF
TRBD1 TRBJ1-1 TRBV20-1 NA 11 TGCAGTGCTGGGACAGGTCGGGGAGCTTTCTTT CSAGTGRGAFF
TRBD2 TRBJ2-7 TRBV11-2 NA 13 TGTGCCAGCAGCATACTAGCGCTCGGCGAGCAGTACTTC CASSILALGEQYF
NA TRBJ2-7 TRBV29-1 many 13 TGCAGCGTTGAAGTGGCAGGGTCCTACGAGCAGTACTTC CSVEVAGSYEQYF
NA TRBJ1-5 TRBV4-2 many 15 TGTGCCAGCAGCCAATCGGAACTCATCAATCAGCCCCAGCATTTT CASSQSELINQPQHF
NA TRBJ2-7 TRBV12-3/TRBV12-4 many 14 TGTGCCAGCAGTTTATTGAGCGATGTCGACGAGCAGTACTTC CASSLLSDVDEQYF
NA TRBJ2-7 TRBV2 many 13 TGTGCCAGCAGTGAAGTGGCGGTCGATGAGCAGTACTTC CASSEVAVDEQYF
NA TRBJ2-2 TRBV27 many 15 TGTGCCAGCCCATGCGGGGAAAGGGACACCGGGGAGCTGTTTTTT CASPCGERDTGELFF
NA TRBJ1-6 TRBV15 many 12 TGTGCCACCAGCAGAGATTTGTCACCCCTCCACTTT CATSRDLSPLHF
NA TRBJ2-5 TRBV11-1 many 17 TGTGCCAGCAGTTCGGCGGAGCTCGGTACGGGGAGAGAGACCCAGTACTTC CASSSAELGTGRETQYF
NA TRBJ2-2 TRBV6-1 many 12 TGTGCCACCGCAAAACTTCCGGGGGAGCTGTTTTTT CATAKLPGELFF
NA TRBJ1-3 TRBV12-3/TRBV12-4 NA 16 TGTGCCAGCAGTTTCCGTGGACTCCGGCGTGGAGGGTCCATATATTTT CASSFRGLRRGGSIYF
NA TRBJ2-5 TRBV12-3/TRBV12-4 NA 12 TGTACCAGCAGTTTGTCCCAAGAGCCCCAGTACTTC CTSSLSQEPQYF
NA TRBJ2-7 TRBV28 many 12 TGTGCCAGCAGTTTATCTTATTACGAGCAGTACTTC CASSLSYYEQYF
NA TRBJ1-1 TRBV18 many 13 TGTGCCAGCTCCCTGGACAATTTCAGGGAAGCTTTCTTT CASSLDNFREAFF
NA TRBJ1-1 TRBV2 many 13 TGTGCCAGCAAGACAGAACTGAACACTGAAGCTTTCTTT CASKTELNTEAFF
NA TRBJ2-5 TRBV7-9 many 15 TGTGCCAGCAGCTTCACAGGGTTTGGGCAAGAGACCCAGTACTTC CASSFTGFGQETQYF
NA TRBJ2-5 TRBV4-1 many 15 TGCGCCAGCAGCCAGGGACCTTTAGTCCAAGAGACCCAGTACTTC CASSQGPLVQETQYF
NA TRBJ1-1 TRBV19 many 13 TGTGCCTCCAAAAAGGGTATGAGCGCTGAAGCTTTCTTT CASKKGMSAEAFF
TRBD1 TRBJ2-5 TRBV18 many 14 TGTGCCAGCTCACCCGACAGGGGGCTAGAGACCCAGTACTTC CASSPDRGLETQYF
NA TRBJ2-5 TRBV19 many 15 TGTGCCAGCAACAAGCGGGCCCTCGGGGAAGAGACCCAGTACTTC CASNKRALGEETQYF
NA TRBJ2-7 TRBV30 many 14 TGTGCCTATGCACTAGCAGCACAGGGGAGCGAGCAGTACTTC CAYALAAQGSEQYF
NA TRBJ2-5 TRBV18 NA 15 TGTGCCAGCTCACAGCGGGACAGGACTAAAGAGACCCAGTACTTC CASSQRDRTKETQYF
NA TRBJ2-7 TRBV12-3/TRBV12-4 few 14 TGTGCCAGCCGCCGGGTCGGAGGGGACTACGAGCAGTACTTC CASRRVGGDYEQYF
NA TRBJ2-7 TRBV3-1 many 13 TGTGCCAGCAGCCAAAGTCAAACCTACGAGCAGTACTTC CASSQSQTYEQYF
TRBD1 TRBJ1-1 TRBV12-3/TRBV12-4 many 16 TGTGCCAGCAGGAACGGAAGACAGGGGCCCCACACTGAAGCTTTCTTT CASRNGRQGPHTEAFF
TRBD1 TRBJ1-2 TRBV5-1 many 15 TGCGCCAGCAGCCAGACGGGACAGATATACTATGGCTACACCTTC CASSQTGQIYYGYTF
NA TRBJ1-2 TRBV12-3/TRBV12-4 many 15 TGTGCCAGCAGTTTCTTGGTGACAGGATCTGCTGGCTACACCTTC CASSFLVTGSAGYTF
TRBD1 TRBJ1-1 TRBV29-1 many 15 TGCAGCGTTGAAGACAAGACAGGGCTGAACACTGAAGCTTTCTTT CSVEDKTGLNTEAFF
NA TRBJ1-5 TRBV15 many 15 TGTGCCACCAGCCCACAGGTAGTTAGCAATCAGCCCCAGCATTTT CATSPQVVSNQPQHF
TRBD1 TRBJ1-1 TRBV4-1 many 15 TGCGCCAGCAGCCAAGGGCTCAGGGGGCAAACTGAAGCTTTCTTT CASSQGLRGQTEAFF
NA TRBJ2-7 TRBV6-2/TRBV6-3 many 12 TGTGCCAGCAGTTACTCGGATCGGGAGCAGTACTTC CASSYSDREQYF
TRBD1 TRBJ2-7 TRBV6-2/TRBV6-3 NA 15 TGTGCCAGCAGTTACGACAGGGTGATGTCCTACGAGCAGTACTTC CASSYDRVMSYEQYF